Detailed here is one T cell receptor (beta chain). No antigen is known for it. Within one base of it there is no much larger clone, and no base qualities were kept. Reading the label with the study, this specimen's treatment or condition is: allogeneic hematopoietic cell transplantation with graft depleted of TCRalphabeta T cells and CD19 B cells. The transplant recipients were children given TCRalphabeta/CD19-depleted allogeneic hematopoietic cell grafts. CDR1 and CDR2 (SGHDT, YYEEEE) derive from the germline V gene. The CDR3 holds 17 amino acids from the cysteine to the phenylalanine. Only CDR3 DNA remains: 51 bases, in frame from the first base. Clipping removes 4 bases from V and 4 bases from J, with 14 as the unmatched junction base count. This sample was included in a study of T-cell reconstitution after alpha-beta-depleted transplantation in children (dated by TCRdb to 2016 to 2017). Concerning the study at large: Using TCR repertoire profiling, the study quantitatively followed how T-cell immune reconstitution unfolded in children after TCRalphabeta/CD19-depleted allogeneic hematopoietic cell transplantation. Broader findings and caveats from the paper: In some patients, the high TCRbeta diversity seen at day 60 was put down to recipient T cells and intrathymic progenitors that had survived conditioning. The apparently early alphabetaT-cell count recovery about two months after transplant was reportedly dependent on only several hundred rapidly expanded clones derived from non-depleted graft cells. Over the following months the frequencies of hyperexpanded clones went down, and after one year T-cell counts and TCRbeta diversity were mostly credited to newly produced T cells.

Library creation used PCR. The instrument given in TCRdb is Illumina HiSeq 2500. Molecular barcoding was employed in the preparation of TCR libraries, with unique molecular identifiers being used to normalize TCRbeta repertoire quantification. TCRdb trimmed the raw reads at Q25, called clones with MiXCR and kept productive beta chains. Rows are combined by CDR3 protein, so each entry shows the most common genes and DNA. The sample table shows fewer than 750,000 distinct CDR3 sequences, and 25% to 30% are seen once. The top ten constitute approximately 39% of the sample. The chain employs TRBV5-6 and TRBJ2-5; 9 central nucleotides agree with TRBD1. The sequence was obtained from a boy under two years old with Wiskott-Aldrich syndrome, due to receive a stem cell transplant. Here the sequenced sample was PBMCs, taken before TCRalphabeta/CD19-depleted stem cell transplant. For the CDR3, the sequence is CASSLELGQGRGETQYF. The DNA sequence is as follows: TGTGCCAGCAGCCTGGAATTGGGACAGGGACGAGGAGAGACCCAGTACTTC.